The source of this T cell receptor beta chain is a study of CD8 T cells in Susac syndrome. Roughly 0.5 to 1 ug RNA was reverse transcribed with random hexamers. Via MiXCR, TCRdb re-called the immunoSEQ multiplex PCR reads, giving one row per CDR3 protein. The table lists around 300,000 distinct CDR3 sequences, about 88% of them singletons. This clonotype was recorded once. The T cells that were sequenced for TCR beta were CD8+ and CD4+ cells from blood. FACS was used to enrich TEMRA cells, whereas the CD8+ and CD4+ T cells were obtained by negative isolation. This CDR3 is 16 amino acids long. From germline, CDR1 is SEHNR and CDR2 FQNEAQ (reference sequence). V lost 5 bases to trimming and J lost 2 bases, with 17 bases between them.

This sequence joins TRBV7-9 and TRBJ2-3; a possible D gene is TRBD2 (5 bases). This receptor was obtained from a human donor with multiple sclerosis. Sequences were obtained from CD8+ T cells from PBMCs. The CDR3 DNA reads TGTGCCAGCAGCGGGGAGAGAGGCCGAAACACAGATACGCAGTATTTT. Encoded protein: CASSGERGRNTDTQYF. The full variable domain, completed using reference TRBV7-9 and TRBJ2-3, is DTGVSQNPRHKITKRGQNVTFRCDPISEHNRLYWYRQTLGQGPEFLTYFQNEAQLEKSRLLSDRFSAERPKGSFSTLEIQRTEQGDSAMYLCASSGERGRNTDTQYFGPGTRLTVL.